One and the same sample provided the 5 T cell receptor beta chains below, sequenced in a study of CD8+CD57+ T cells in acquired aplastic anemia. CDR3 and TCR beta VDJ profiling relied on genomic DNA as the template. TCRdb re-derived calls from the reads in MiXCR, one entry per CDR3 protein. The sample lists more than 150,000 distinct CDR3 sequences, less than 55% seen once, with 2.5% to 3.5% in the top ten. The sample was sorted CD4+, CD8+, or CD8+CD57+ T cells (not recorded which) from PBMCs. These receptors all stem from a human donor in good health.

In its sample, this clonotype was seen a few times. The germline gene is not matched at one end of the junction; a read error may be the cause. The rearrangement links TRBV2 to TRBJ2-1; no firm D call. Germline V lookup: CDR1 SNHLY, CDR2 FYNNEI. This CDR3 region has 15 residues. Here the CDR3 reads CASSEGQLIYNEQFF. DNA for the CDR3: TGTGCCAGCAGTGAAGGTCAGCTGATTTACAATGAGCAGTTTTTC.

In this sample, this clonotype turned up a few times. The chain carries TRBV2 and TRBJ1-6; TRBD1 matches 10 bases. This CDR3 has 15 residues. Germline CDR1 is SNHLY and CDR2 is FYNNEI. The V and J ends lost 8 bases and 10 bases, in that order; junction bases with no gene match: 11. The CDR3 spells CASVYETGGLSPLHF. The CDR3 DNA reads TGTGCCAGCGTGTATGAGACAGGGGGCTTGTCACCCCTCCACTTT.

The V and J genes are TRBV6-1 and TRBJ2-1, with 9 bases aligning to TRBD1. The CDR3 contains 15 residues. Germline trimming cut 3 bases from V and 0 bases from J; bases unmatched to any gene: 0. Germline V lookup: CDR1 MNHNS, CDR2 SASEGT. The CDR3 here is CASSETGGSYNEQFF. The CDR3 DNA is TGTGCCAGCAGTGAGACAGGGGGCTCCTACAATGAGCAGTTCTTC.

This clonotype is a singleton in its sample. This may stem from a read error, because a much larger clone lies one nucleotide away. The chain has TRBV20-1 and TRBJ1-4, with D possibly TRBD1 on 6 matching bases. The CDR3 extends over 15 amino acids. Germline V gene lookup returns CDR1 DFQATT and CDR2 SNEGSKA (reference sequence). As DNA, the CDR3 is TGCGGTGCTAGTTATCGGGGGGCCGGTAATGAAAAACTGTTTTTT. This encodes CGASYRGAGNEKLFF.

The gene calls are TRBV6-1 and TRBJ1-3; TRBD1 matches 7 bases. This CDR3 is built from 16 residues. The germline V gene encodes CDR1 MNHNS and CDR2 SASEGT. Losses at the gene ends were 6 bases for V and 6 bases for J; bases not matched to a gene: 14. CDR3 nucleotides: TGTGCCAGCAGACGTAGACAGGGAGGAGTTGCAAACACCATATATTTT. Amino acid sequence: CASRRRQGGVANTIYF.